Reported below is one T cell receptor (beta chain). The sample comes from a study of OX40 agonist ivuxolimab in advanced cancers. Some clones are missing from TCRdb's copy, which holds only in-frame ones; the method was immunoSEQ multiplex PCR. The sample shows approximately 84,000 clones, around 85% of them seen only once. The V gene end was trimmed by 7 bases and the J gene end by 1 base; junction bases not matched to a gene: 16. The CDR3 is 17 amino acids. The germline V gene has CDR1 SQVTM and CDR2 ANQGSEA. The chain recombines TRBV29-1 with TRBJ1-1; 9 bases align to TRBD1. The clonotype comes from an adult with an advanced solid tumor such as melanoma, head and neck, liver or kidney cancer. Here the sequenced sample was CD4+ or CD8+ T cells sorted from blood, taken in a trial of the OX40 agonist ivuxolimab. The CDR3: CSDGTGTRKRTNTEAFF. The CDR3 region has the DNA TGCAGCGACGGGACAGGGACGCGAAAACGGACGAACACTGAAGCTTTCTTT.